This TCR beta chain was retrieved from a study of blood T cells in healthy people across ages. Overall study: Template switching caught about one barcoded beta molecule for each two T cells. Study results and caveats: Older age went with lower TCR beta diversity per million T cells, in a roughly linear way.

The second PCR ran about 7 to 12 cycles with a sample-barcoded 5' primer and J-beta primers. TCRdb re-called the 5' RACE reads through MiXCR, storing one row per CDR3 protein. The repertoire has roughly 1.5 million distinct CDR3 sequences, roughly 43% of them found once; the top ten carry about 4%. About this clonotype: Its antigen is not known.

Isolating PBMCs gave at least 6 million of these cells per sample. The CDR3 runs to 15 residues. Looked up from germline, CDR1 is SGHTA and CDR2 is FQGNSA. With 5 bases clipped from V and 6 bases from J, the junction kept 10 bases outside the gene matches. The rearrangement joins TRBV7-2 to TRBJ2-1; 7 nucleotides align to TRBD1. The TCR originated in a woman younger than 35 in good health. The specimen was blood. DNA of the CDR3: TGTGCCAGCAGCCAAAGACAGGGTGGGATCAATGAGCAGTTCTTC. Translated: CASSQRQGGINEQFF. The entire variable domain, with the rest obtained from reference TRBV7-2 and TRBJ2-1, is as follows: GAGVSQSPSNKVTEKGKDVELRCDPISGHTALYWYRQSLGQGLEFLIYFQGNSAPDKSGLPSDRFSAERTGGSVSTLTIQRTQQEDSAVYLCASSQRQGGINEQFFGPGTRLTVL.